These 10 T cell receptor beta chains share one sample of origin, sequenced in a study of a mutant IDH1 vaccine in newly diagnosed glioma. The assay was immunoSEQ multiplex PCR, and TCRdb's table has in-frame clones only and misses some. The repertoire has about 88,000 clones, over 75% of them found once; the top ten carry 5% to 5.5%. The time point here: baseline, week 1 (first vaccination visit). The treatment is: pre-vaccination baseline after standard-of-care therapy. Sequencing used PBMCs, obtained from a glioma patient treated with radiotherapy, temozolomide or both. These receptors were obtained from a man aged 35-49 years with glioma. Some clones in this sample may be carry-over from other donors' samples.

The CDR3 sequence: CASSLASGTGKKYF. The CDR3 DNA follows: TGTGCCAGCAGCTTGGCCTCCGGGACAGGTAAAAAGTACTTC. The chain recombines TRBV5-4 with TRBJ2-7; 8 nucleotides line up with TRBD1. J was trimmed by 11 bases and V by 0 bases; bases with no gene match: 10. This CDR3 contains 14 residues. The germline V gene encodes CDR1 SGHNT and CDR2 YYREEE (reference sequence).

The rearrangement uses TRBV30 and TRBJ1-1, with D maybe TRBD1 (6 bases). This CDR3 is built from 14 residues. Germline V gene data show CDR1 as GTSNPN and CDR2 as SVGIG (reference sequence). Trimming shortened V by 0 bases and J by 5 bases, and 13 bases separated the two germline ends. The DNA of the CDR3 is TGTGCCTGGAGTGTATACAGGGTTGGTACTGAAGCTTTCTTT. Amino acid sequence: CAWSVYRVGTEAFF. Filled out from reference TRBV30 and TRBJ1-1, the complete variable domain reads SQTIHQWPATLVQPVGSPLSLECTVEGTSNPNLYWYRQAAGRGLQLLFYSVGIGQISSEVPQNLSASRPQDRQFILSSKKLLLSDSGFYLCAWSVYRVGTEAFFGQGTRLTVV.

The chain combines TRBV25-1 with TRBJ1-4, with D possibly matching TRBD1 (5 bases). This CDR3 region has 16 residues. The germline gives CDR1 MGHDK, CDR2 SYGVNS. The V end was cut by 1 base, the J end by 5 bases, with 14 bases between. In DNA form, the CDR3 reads TGTGCCAGCAGTGAATCGGGGCAGGGTGAAAATGAAAAACTGTTTTTT. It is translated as CASSESGQGENEKLFF.

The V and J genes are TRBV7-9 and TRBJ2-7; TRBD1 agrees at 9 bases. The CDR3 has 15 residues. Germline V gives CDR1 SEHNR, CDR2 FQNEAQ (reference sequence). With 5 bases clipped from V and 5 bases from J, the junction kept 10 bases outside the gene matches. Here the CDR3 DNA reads TGTGCCAGCAGCCCAGGGGGGACAGGGAACCACGAGCAGTACTTC. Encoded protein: CASSPGGTGNHEQYF.

The CDR3 coding sequence is TGTGCCAGCAGTTACGGTTCCCAAGAGACCCAGTACTTC. Translation gives CASSYGSQETQYF. The chain employs TRBV6-5 and TRBJ2-5; D unclear. The length of the CDR3 is 13 residues. CDR1 MNHEY and CDR2 SVGAGI come from the germline V gene. Trimming cost V 2 bases and J 1 base, with 5 bases left between them.

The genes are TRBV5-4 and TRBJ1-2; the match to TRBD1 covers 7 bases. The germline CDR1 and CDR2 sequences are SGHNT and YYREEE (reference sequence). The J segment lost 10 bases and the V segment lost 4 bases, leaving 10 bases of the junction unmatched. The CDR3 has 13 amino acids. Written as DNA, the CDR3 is TGTGCCAGCAGCGTAGACAGGGCCCGGGTCTACACCTTC. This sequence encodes CASSVDRARVYTF.

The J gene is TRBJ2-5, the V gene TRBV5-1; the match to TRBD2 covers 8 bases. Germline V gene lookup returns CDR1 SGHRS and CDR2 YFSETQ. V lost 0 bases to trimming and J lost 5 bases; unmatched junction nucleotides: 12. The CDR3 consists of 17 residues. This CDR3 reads CASSLEPSGGLRETQYF. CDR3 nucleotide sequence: TGCGCCAGCAGCTTGGAACCCAGCGGGGGACTAAGGGAGACCCAGTACTTC.

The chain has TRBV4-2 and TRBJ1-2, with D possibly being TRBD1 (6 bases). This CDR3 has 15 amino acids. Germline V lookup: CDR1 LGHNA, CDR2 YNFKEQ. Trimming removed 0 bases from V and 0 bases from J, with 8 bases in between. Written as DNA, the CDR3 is TGTGCCAGCAGCCAAGAGACAGGCCCTAACTATGGCTACACCTTC. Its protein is CASSQETGPNYGYTF.

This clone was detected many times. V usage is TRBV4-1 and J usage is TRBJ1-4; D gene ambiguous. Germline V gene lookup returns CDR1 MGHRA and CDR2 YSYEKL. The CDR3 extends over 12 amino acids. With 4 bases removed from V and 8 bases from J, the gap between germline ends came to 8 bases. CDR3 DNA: TGCGCCAGCAGCCCGGATTTCGAAAAACTGTTTTTT. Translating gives CASSPDFEKLFF.

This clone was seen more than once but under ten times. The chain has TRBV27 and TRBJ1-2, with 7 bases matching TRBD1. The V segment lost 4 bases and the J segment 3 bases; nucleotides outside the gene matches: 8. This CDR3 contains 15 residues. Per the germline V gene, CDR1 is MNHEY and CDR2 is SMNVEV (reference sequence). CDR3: CASSSPRGEDYGYTF. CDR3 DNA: TGTGCCAGCAGTTCTCCCAGGGGGGAGGACTATGGCTACACCTTC.